The T cell receptor (beta chain) described here comes from a study of T cell responses to AZD1222 COVID-19 vaccine (dated by TCRdb to the early 2020s). Describing the broader study: AZD1222 recipients given second doses at about 4 weeks or at about 12 weeks were pooled, since spike-specific TCR depth and breadth were not found to differ between the two schedules. A total of about 230 trial participants underwent TCR sequencing, of whom 207 received two doses of AZD1222 and 26 received two doses of the MenACWY control vaccine. Trial participants were enrolled by age into subgroups of 18-55, 56-69 and 70-plus years, and roughly 150, 30 and 60 TCR-sequenced participants, respectively, were included in these subgroups. What the study reported, not specific to this receptor: CD4 TCRs associated with the vaccine covered the entire spike protein, and the dominant responses were in regions 160-218 and 743-854. Reportedly, almost half of the unique spike-specific TCRs recognized epitopes lying outside the regions that are mutated in the B.1.351 and B.1.1.7 variants. After two AZD1222 doses, both the breadth and the depth of spike-specific TCRs were significantly higher than at day 0 and than in MenACWY recipients. The 56-69-year group was small, and its depth increase did not reach significance, likely because of low power. Most participants were white British and females outnumbered males, and the authors suggested that clonal diversity may have been underestimated. Conclusions about previously exposed vaccinees were limited because only a handful of AZD1222 recipients were SARS-CoV-2 seropositive at baseline. No day 14 peak-response samples were available, so repertoires were characterized only after the peak T cell response.

The CDR3 spans 18 residues, from the cysteine through the phenylalanine. Just CDR3 DNA is preserved here, 54 bases in frame from base 1. Trimming takes 4 bases off V and 2 bases off J; junction bases not matched to a gene: 14. Per the germline V gene (reference sequence), SEHNR is the CDR1 and FQNEAQ is the CDR2. The time point label corresponds to: baseline before first vaccination. Samples from vaccinated people were obtained from the UK trials COV001 and COV002, which included a single-blind randomized controlled phase 2/3 trial of AZD1222 (ChAdOx1 nCoV-19) in healthy adults. Trial participant PBMC samples were collected at day 0 and day 28 after the second dose for TCRbeta chain sequencing. The CDR3 regions of human TCRbeta chains were analyzed by immunosequencing. The paper's processing steps were these. Repertoire TCRs were matched against a reference library of SARS-CoV-2-specific TCRs generated with the MIRA antigen-specificity platform. Breadth meant the fraction of unique TCRs that were SARS-CoV-2-associated, whereas depth meant the fraction of total T cells that were SARS-CoV-2-associated. Using the MIRA data, every spike-specific TCR was mapped to the spike region that the TCR reacted to and assigned to either a CD4 or a CD8 class. Log10-transformed breadth and depth values were compared by one-way ANOVA with Sidak's multiple comparisons tests. TCRdb retrieved this table from immuneACCESS and kept in-frame rearrangements only. Not all clones are present; in checked studies, unresolved V genes account for under half, and no reason is known for the remainder. The V and J calls and clone size come from that table; D and trimming were worked out from the DNA. The sample profile shows 150,000 or so clones; 91% of them were found once. The top ten hold about 1.5% of the sample.

A word on this clone: Which antigen it targets is not known. Base qualities were left out, and no much larger clone turns up one base away.

The rearrangement joined TRBV7-9 to TRBJ1-1, with TRBD1 matching 9 junction bases. Sequencing used peripheral blood, obtained on day 0 of AZD1222 vaccination. The TCR was taken from an adult in good health. CDR3 region: CASSSSFRGTGLNTEAFF. Here is the DNA: TGTGCCAGCAGCTCAAGTTTTCGGGGGACAGGGCTAAACACTGAAGCTTTCTTT.